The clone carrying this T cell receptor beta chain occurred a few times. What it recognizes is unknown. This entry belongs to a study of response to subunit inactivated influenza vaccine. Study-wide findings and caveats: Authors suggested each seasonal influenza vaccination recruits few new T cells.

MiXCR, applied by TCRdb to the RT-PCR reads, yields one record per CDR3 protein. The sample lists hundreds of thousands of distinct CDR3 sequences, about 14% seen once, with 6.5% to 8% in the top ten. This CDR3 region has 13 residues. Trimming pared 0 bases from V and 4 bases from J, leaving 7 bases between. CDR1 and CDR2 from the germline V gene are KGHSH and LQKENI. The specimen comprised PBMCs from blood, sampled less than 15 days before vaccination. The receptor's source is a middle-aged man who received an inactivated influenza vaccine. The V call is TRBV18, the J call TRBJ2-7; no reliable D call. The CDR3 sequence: CASSPPAAYEQYF. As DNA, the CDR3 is TGTGCCAGCTCACCACCGGCTGCGTACGAGCAGTACTTC.